This T cell receptor (beta chain) was recovered during a study of T cells in Graves' hyperthyroidism and ophthalmopathy. This CDR3 comprises 16 residues. Germline V gene sequence: CDR1 SGHVS, CDR2 FQNEAQ. The ends were cut back, 1 base at V and 1 base at J, with 11 bases in the middle. The CDR3 regions of TCR beta were amplified from RNA transcripts. RT-PCR in the first round (using the HTBI primer set) targeted the TCR CDR3. TCRdb reprocessed the multiplex PCR reads with MiXCR, giving one entry per CDR3 protein. The data hold approximately 610,000 distinct CDR3 sequences, with about 15% observed a single time. This clonotype has ten or more counts.

Sequencing used blood. The origin of this receptor is a middle-aged woman with Graves' ophthalmopathy. The chain uses TRBV7-8 and TRBJ1-5; D unclear. DNA for the CDR3: TGTGCCAGCAGCTTAGTCTCAAGGGAAAGCAATCAGCCCCAGCATTTT. Amino acid sequence: CASSLVSRESNQPQHF.